A selection of T cell receptor beta chains follows, all from one sample in a study of cytotoxic CD8 clonotypes in ibrutinib-treated CLL. Assay: immunoSEQ multiplex PCR; the TCRdb copy retains only in-frame clones and omits some. Found here are over 65,000 clones, 70% to 80% of them singletons; the top ten hold about 4.8%. Sequenced here: PBMCs, sampled after 12 months of ibrutinib treatment. The source is a human donor with chronic lymphocytic leukemia. Both conserved end residues are part of each CDR3. The order of the fields is J gene, V gene, clone size, D gene, CDR3 protein, CDR3 DNA. A D gene is named only where the DNA matches it firmly. Size values are once, few and many counts, or a class for expanded clones, and some rows have none.

>TRBJ2-3|TRBV7-3|.|TRBD2
CASSLIGGITDTQYF
TGTGCCAGCAGCTTAATCGGGGGGATCACAGATACGCAGTATTTT
>TRBJ1-3|TRBV9|.|.
CASSPQVAGNTIYF
TGTGCCAGCAGCCCCCAGGTGGCTGGAAACACCATATATTTT
>TRBJ1-5|TRBV5-5|.|.
CASSLGAHSNQPQHF
TGTGCCAGCAGCCTCGGGGCCCATAGCAATCAGCCCCAGCATTTT
>TRBJ1-2|TRBV7-6|once|TRBD1
CASSQGGGGDYGYTF
TGTGCCAGCAGCCAAGGGGGCGGCGGAGACTATGGCTACACCTTC
>TRBJ1-5|TRBV10-3|.|.
CAISVVGEGQPQHF
TGTGCCATCAGTGTGGTCGGGGAGGGTCAGCCCCAGCATTTT
>TRBJ1-1|TRBV28|few|.
CASSPQNPGAFF
TGTGCCAGCAGTCCCCAAAACCCGGGGGCTTTCTTT
>TRBJ2-5|TRBV6-1|.|.
CASSGHLETQYF
TGTGCCAGCAGTGGGCATCTGGAGACCCAGTACTTC
>TRBJ2-5|TRBV11-2|.|TRBD2
CASSFGLAGGETQYF
TGTGCCAGCAGCTTCGGACTAGCGGGGGGGGAGACCCAGTACTTC
>TRBJ2-3|TRBV5-1|.|TRBD2
CASTPGGGDTQYF
TGCGCCAGCACCCCGGGGGGGGGAGATACGCAGTATTTT
>TRBJ1-5|TRBV5-6|.|.
CASSLRGGGQPQHF
TGTGCCAGCAGCTTGCGGGGGGGTGGTCAGCCCCAGCATTTT
>TRBJ1-5|TRBV7-3|.|TRBD1
CASSPTGDSNQPQHF
TGTGCCAGCAGCCCCACAGGGGATAGCAATCAGCCCCAGCATTTT
>TRBJ2-7|TRBV19|few|.
CASNLGRADYEQYF
TGTGCCAGTAACCTGGGACGGGCCGACTACGAGCAGTACTTC
>TRBJ1-5|TRBV19|few|TRBD1
CASSKQGNQPQHF
TGTGCCAGTAGTAAACAGGGGAATCAGCCCCAGCATTTT
>TRBJ2-1|TRBV5-1|.|.
CASSLGGAGYNEQFF
TGCGCCAGCAGCTTGGGGGGAGCGGGTTACAATGAGCAGTTCTTC
>TRBJ2-7|TRBV6-5|.|.
CASSYSQIGLHEQYF
TGTGCCAGCAGTTACTCCCAGATTGGTCTCCACGAGCAGTACTTC
>TRBJ2-1|TRBV19|few|TRBD2
CASSPGLAGGGEQFF
TGTGCCAGTAGTCCCGGACTAGCGGGGGGGGGTGAGCAGTTCTTC
>TRBJ2-1|TRBV14|few|.
CASSPGSPLSYNEQFF
TGTGCCAGCAGCCCGGGCAGTCCCCTTTCATACAATGAGCAGTTCTTC